This T cell receptor (beta chain) stems from a study of OX40 agonist ivuxolimab in advanced cancers. General study findings and limits: Antigen targets of the expanded peripheral T cells went undetermined. At 0.1 to 3.0 mg/kg, clonal expansion of CD4+ and CD8+ blood T cells had occurred by week 6.

Comments on this clone: Antigen: not known.

The ends lost 4 bases at V and 1 base at J; junction bases unmatched: 7. The CDR3 extends over 16 amino acids. CDR1 is SGHRS and CDR2 is YFSETQ in the germline V gene. Method: immunoSEQ multiplex PCR; TCRdb's copy keeps in-frame clones and lacks some. Of about 68,000 clones in the sample, 85% to 90% were seen once. This rearrangement joins TRBV5-1 to TRBJ2-1; TRBD2 aligns across 8 bases. This sample comprised CD4+ or CD8+ T cells sorted from blood, obtained in a trial of the OX40 agonist ivuxolimab. The TCR originated in an adult with an advanced solid tumor such as melanoma, head and neck, liver or kidney cancer. CDR3 residues: CASSPSPGGSYNEQFF. In nucleotides, the CDR3 is TGCGCCAGCAGCCCATCTCCGGGAGGGTCCTACAATGAGCAGTTCTTC.